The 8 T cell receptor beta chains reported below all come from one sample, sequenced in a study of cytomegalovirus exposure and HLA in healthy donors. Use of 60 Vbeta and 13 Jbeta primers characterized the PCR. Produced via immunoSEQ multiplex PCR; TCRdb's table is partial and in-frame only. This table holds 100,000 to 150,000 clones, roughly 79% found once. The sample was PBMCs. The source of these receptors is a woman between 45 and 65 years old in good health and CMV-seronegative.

This CDR3 reads CASSESSGPPRYEQYF. The CDR3 DNA is TGCGCCAGCAGTGAGTCTAGCGGGCCTCCCCGCTACGAGCAGTACTTC. J is TRBJ2-7 and V is TRBV10-2; TRBD2 matches at 7 bases. The V gene end was trimmed by 0 bases and the J gene end by 3 bases; junction bases not matched to a gene: 8. CDR3 length: 16 amino acids. CDR1 is WSHSY, CDR2 SAAADI, per germline.

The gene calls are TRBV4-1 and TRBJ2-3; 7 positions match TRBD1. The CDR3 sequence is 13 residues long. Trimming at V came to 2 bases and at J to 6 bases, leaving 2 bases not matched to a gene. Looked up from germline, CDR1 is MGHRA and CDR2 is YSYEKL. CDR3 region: CASSQPQGDTQYF. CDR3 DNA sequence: TGCGCCAGCAGCCAACCACAGGGGGATACGCAGTATTTT.

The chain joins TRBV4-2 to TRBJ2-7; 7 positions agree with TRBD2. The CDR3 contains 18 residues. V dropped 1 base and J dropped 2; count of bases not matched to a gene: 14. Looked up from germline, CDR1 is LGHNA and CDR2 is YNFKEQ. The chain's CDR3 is CASSQVSPSRGEPYEQYF. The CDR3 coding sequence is TGTGCCAGCAGCCAAGTAAGTCCTTCTCGGGGGGAACCCTACGAGCAGTACTTC.

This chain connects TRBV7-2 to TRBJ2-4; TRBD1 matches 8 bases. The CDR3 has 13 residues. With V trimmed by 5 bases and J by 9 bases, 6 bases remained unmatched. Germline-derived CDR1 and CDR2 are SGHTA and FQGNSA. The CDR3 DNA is TGTGCCAGCAGCCCCTCCGGGACAGGCATTCAGTACTTC. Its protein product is CASSPSGTGIQYF.

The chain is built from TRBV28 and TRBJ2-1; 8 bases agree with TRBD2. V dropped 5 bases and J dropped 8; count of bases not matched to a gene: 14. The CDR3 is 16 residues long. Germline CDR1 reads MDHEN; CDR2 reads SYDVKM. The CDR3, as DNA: TGTGCCAGCAGTCCGATTGGAGCGGGAGCTTACGATGAGCAGTTCTTC. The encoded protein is CASSPIGAGAYDEQFF.

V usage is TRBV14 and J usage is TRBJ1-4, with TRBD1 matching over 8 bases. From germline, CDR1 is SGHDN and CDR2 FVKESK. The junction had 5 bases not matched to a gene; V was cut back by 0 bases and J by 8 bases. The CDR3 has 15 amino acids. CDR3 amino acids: CASSQDARDREKLFF. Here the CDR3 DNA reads TGTGCCAGCAGCCAAGATGCACGGGACAGGGAAAAACTGTTTTTT.

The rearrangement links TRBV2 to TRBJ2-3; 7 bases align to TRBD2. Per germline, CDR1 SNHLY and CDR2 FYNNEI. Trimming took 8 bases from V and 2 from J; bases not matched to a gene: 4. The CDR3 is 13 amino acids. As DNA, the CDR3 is TGTGCCAGCCCAGCGGGAATCACAGATACGCAGTATTTT. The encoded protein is CASPAGITDTQYF.

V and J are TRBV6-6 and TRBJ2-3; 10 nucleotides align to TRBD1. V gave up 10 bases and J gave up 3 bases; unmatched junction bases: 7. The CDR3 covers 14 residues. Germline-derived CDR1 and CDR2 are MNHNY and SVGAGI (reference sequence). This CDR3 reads CAIGGQGPTDTQYF. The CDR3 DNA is TGTGCCATTGGGGGACAGGGGCCGACAGATACGCAGTATTTT.